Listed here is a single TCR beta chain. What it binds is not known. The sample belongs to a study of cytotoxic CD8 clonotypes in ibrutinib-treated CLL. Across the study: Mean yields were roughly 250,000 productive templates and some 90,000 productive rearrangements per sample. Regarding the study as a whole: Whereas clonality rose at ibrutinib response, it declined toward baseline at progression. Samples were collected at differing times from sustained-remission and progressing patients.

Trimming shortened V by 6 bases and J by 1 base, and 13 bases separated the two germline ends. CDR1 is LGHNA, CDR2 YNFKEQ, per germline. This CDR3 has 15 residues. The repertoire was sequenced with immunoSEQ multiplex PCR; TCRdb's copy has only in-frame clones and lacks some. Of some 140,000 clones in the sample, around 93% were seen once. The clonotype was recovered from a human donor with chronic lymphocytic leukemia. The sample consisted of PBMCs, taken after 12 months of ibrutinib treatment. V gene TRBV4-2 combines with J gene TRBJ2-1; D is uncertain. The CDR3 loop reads CASSPLAASYNEQFF. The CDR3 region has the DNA TGTGCCAGCAGTCCATTGGCGGCTTCCTACAATGAGCAGTTCTTC.